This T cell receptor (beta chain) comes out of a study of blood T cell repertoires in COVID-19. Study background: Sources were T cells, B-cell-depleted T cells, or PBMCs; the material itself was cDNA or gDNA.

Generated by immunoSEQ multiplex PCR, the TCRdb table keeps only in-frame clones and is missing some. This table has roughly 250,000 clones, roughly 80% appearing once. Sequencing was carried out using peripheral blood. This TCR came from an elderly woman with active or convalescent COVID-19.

The CDR3 region has the DNA TGTGCCAGCAGTTTAGGGGGACAGGGTATATTCTATGGCTACACCTTC. The encoded protein is CASSLGGQGIFYGYTF. This chain links TRBV28 with TRBJ1-2, with 9 bases aligning to TRBD1. Germline V gene lookup returns CDR1 MDHEN and CDR2 SYDVKM. The CDR3 runs 16 residues. The V and J ends lost 2 bases and 4 bases, in that order; junction bases with no gene match: 8.